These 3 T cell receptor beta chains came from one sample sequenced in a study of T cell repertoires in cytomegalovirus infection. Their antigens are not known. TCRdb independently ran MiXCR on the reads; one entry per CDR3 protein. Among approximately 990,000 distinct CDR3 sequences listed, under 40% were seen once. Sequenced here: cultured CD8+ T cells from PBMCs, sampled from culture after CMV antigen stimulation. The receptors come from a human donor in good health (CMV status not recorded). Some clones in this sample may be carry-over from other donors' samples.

CDR3 DNA: TGTGCCAGCAGCTTGGCGGCATTTGGGGACACCATATATTTT. Encoded protein: CASSLAAFGDTIYF. The chain recombines TRBV5-5 with TRBJ1-3; D uncertain. Looked up from germline, CDR1 is SGHKS and CDR2 is YYEKEE (reference sequence). CDR3 length: 14 amino acids. V was clipped by 0 bases and J by 8 bases, with 12 bases between them.

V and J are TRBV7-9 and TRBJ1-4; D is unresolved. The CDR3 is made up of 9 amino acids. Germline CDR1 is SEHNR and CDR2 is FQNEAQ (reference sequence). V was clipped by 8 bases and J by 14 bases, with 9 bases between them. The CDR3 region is CASSPGLFF. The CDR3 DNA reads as TGTGCCAGCTCACCTGGGCTGTTTTTT. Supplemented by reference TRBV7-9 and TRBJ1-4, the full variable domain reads DTGVSQNPRHKITKRGQNVTFRCDPISEHNRLYWYRQTLGQGPEFLTYFQNEAQLEKSRLLSDRFSAERPKGSFSTLEIQRTEQGDSAMYLCASSPGLFFGSGTQLSVL.

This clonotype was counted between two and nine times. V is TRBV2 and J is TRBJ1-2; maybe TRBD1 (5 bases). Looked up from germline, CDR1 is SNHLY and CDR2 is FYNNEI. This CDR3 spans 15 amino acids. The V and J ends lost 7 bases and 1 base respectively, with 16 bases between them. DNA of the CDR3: TGTGCCAGCATCCCAACAGGAACTATTAACTATGGCTACACCTTC. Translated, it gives CASIPTGTINYGYTF.